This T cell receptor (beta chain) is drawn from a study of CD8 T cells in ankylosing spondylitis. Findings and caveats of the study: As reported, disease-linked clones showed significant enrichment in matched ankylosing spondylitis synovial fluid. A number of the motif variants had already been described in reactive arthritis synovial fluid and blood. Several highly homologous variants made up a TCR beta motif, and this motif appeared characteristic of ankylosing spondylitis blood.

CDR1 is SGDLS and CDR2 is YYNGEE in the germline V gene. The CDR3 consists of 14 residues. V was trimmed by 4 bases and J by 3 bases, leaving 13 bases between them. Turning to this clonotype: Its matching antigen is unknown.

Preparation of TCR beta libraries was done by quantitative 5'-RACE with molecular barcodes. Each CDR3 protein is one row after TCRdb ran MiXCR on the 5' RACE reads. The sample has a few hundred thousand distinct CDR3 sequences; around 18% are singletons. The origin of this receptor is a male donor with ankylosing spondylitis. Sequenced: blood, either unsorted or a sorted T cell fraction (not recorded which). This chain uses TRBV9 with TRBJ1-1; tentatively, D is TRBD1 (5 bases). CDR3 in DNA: TGTGCCAGCAGCCCACGGGCGGGGGACACTGAAGCTTTCTTT. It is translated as CASSPRAGDTEAFF.